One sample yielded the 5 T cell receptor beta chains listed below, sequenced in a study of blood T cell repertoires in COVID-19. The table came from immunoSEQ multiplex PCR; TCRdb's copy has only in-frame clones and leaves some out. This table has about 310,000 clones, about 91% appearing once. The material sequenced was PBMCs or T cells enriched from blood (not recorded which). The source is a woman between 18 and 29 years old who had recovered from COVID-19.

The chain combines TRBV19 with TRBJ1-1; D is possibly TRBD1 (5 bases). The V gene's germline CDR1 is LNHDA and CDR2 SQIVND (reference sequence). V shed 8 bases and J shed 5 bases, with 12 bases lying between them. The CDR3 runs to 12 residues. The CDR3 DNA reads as TGTGCCAGTGATACGACAGAGACTGAAGCTTTCTTT. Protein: CASDTTETEAFF.

The CDR3 loop is CASSLREKNTEAFF. For the CDR3, the DNA is TGTGCCAGCAGTTTACGGGAGAAAAACACTGAAGCTTTCTTT. V gene TRBV28 combines with J gene TRBJ1-1; D gene uncertain. Trimming shortened V by 2 bases and J by 2 bases, and 9 bases separated the two germline ends. The CDR3 spans 14 residues. The germline CDR1 and CDR2 sequences are MDHEN and SYDVKM.

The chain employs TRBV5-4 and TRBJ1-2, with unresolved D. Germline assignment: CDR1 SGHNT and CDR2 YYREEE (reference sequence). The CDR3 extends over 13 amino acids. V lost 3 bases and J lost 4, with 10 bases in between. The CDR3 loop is CASSSGGIYGYTF. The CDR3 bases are TGTGCCAGCAGCTCTGGCGGAATCTATGGCTACACCTTC.

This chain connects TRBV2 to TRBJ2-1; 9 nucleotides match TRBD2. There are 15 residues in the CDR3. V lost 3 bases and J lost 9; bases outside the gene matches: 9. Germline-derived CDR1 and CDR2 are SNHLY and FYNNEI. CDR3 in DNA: TGTGCCAGCAGTGATTCTGGGACTAGCTCCCCTGAGCAGTTCTTC. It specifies CASSDSGTSSPEQFF.

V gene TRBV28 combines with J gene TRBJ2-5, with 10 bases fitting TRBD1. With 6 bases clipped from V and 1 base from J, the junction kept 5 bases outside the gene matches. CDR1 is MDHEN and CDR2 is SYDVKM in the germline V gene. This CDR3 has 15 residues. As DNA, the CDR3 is TGTGCCAGCAGACCCGGGACAGGGGTCCAAGAGACCCAGTACTTC. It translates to CASRPGTGVQETQYF.